This T cell receptor (beta chain) was identified in a study of cytomegalovirus exposure and HLA in healthy donors (dated by TCRdb to 2016 to 2017). Study-level background: In an earlier analysis of fewer than 750 of the donors, approximately 260 Gb of sequence data and some 120 million unique TCR beta sequences from some 170 million T cells were reported. An earlier analysis of around 540 of the donors applied high-throughput TCR beta sequencing to assess whether each TCR beta V gene segment acted as functional or pseudogenic. A later analysis re-examined previously published TCR beta repertoires from over 500 donors and added high-resolution HLA genotyping to investigate patterns of TCR occurrence. The number of donors typed differed by locus, with about 629-630 for A, B, C, DRB1 and DQB1, around 520 for DQA1, nearly 610 for DPA1, and around 430 for DPB1. Of the 398 genotyped donors, 65% to 90% were placed in the genetic ancestry cluster associated with self-reported Caucasian donors. A handful of DR-DQ haplotypes were handled as single units for association and clustering because linkage in the cohort was strong. To predict cytomegalovirus infection status, the study combined high-throughput TCR immunosequencing, statistical association of individual TCRs with disease status, and machine learning. An early release covering roughly 640 HLA-typed donors comprised approximately 290 gigabases of sequencing data and tens of millions of unique TCR sequences. The study profiled the T cell repertoires of under 850 subjects by immunosequencing and related them to cytomegalovirus serostatus. Besides the first cohort of approximately 670 subjects, a separate validation cohort made up of over 100 different subjects was used. The study was designed to test whether signatures of past pathogen exposure could be identified by cataloging public T cell receptors. Among approximately 370 genotyped donors of the cohort, an average of about 240,000 unique TCR beta nucleotide sequences was sequenced per donor, of which 15% to 20% were non-productive. Alongside the repertoire data, information on donor age, sex, ethnicity and CMV serostatus was compiled. Rather than drawing on any new phenotypic data, the later analysis identified candidate immune exposures from TCR beta sequences and the way those sequences occurred across donors. All discovery cohort repertoires had been generated using a single sequencing platform. In a later genetic analysis, genome-wide SNP genotypes for about 55% of the 666 donors were used, and that subset was treated as a discovery cohort. Both class I and class II loci were covered by HLA typing, at four-digit resolution. Overall results and qualifications from the work: A later analysis associated 16,951 TCR beta sequences with specific HLA alleles at a false discovery rate of 0.05. In both the original and validation cohorts, the classifier was reported to diagnose cytomegalovirus status with high specificity and sensitivity. Because counts were too low, more than 15 rarely observed V segments, including chromosome 9 orphons, were left out of the earlier analysis of some 600 of the donors. HLA typing was unavailable for some donors at each locus, so association tests used only the typed subset. Across donors, most TCR sequences were observed very rarely, whereas some public TCRs were present in many individuals. In a later analysis, several top co-occurrence clusters were reported to appear linked to parvovirus B19, influenza, CMV and Epstein-Barr virus. Most CMV-associated TCR beta chains appeared to be HLA-restricted in a later analysis, and the HLA associations seemed to be driven largely by CMV exposure. Roughly uniform sequencing depth across donors was assumed in presence/absence analyses, although this assumption may not hold. In this cohort, only TCR beta chains were sequenced, and detectable features were limited by the absence of alpha or paired-chain data. According to a later genetic analysis, donors in an Asian-associated ancestry cluster had fewer N-insertions in productive TCRs than the approximately 650-donor mean. An earlier analysis of some 560 of the donors showed that most TCR beta V segments appeared in productive rearrangements either about 87% or about 30% of the time, which broadly matched IMGT annotations. A group of highly shared sequence variants was considered likely to be a technical artifact of the sequencing pipeline. A later analysis found that HLA-associated TCR beta chains were more clonally expanded and had lower generation probabilities than equally common non-associated chains. In vitro tests confirmed that a few of the cytomegalovirus-associated TCR beta chains recognize cytomegalovirus antigens. In a later analysis, the rate of TCR association differed among HLA loci, with DRB1 alleles having the most associated TCRs and HLA-C alleles having the fewest. Some IMGT-functional V segments, including TRBV6-2 and TRBV6-3, could not be distinguished by the 87-base-pair reads and were therefore excluded. V-gene and J-gene trimming of TCR beta chains was associated with a missense DCLRE1C variant in a later genetic analysis, and the association was replicated in an independent cohort. The authors suggested that the approach could potentially be generalized to other disease states and immunological phenotypes. Linkage disequilibrium might explain the correlated functional status among segregating V segments, but an unknown experimental factor could not be excluded. The only immune exposure information available for the cohort was CMV serostatus. In the study, 150 to 200 TCR beta chains were listed as associated with cytomegalovirus. A further reported finding was that TCR beta sequences accurately predicted the HLA-A and HLA-B alleles for most subjects in the first cohort. Assigning TCR associations to individual alleles was difficult when HLA alleles, especially DR and DQ, strongly co-occurred.

Of note for this clone: It has no known antigen specificity. Base-call qualities are not available, and no considerably larger clone is one nucleotide away.

V and J are truncated by 10 bases and 6 bases respectively, leaving an intervening sequence of 8 bases. Measured from the cysteine to the phenylalanine, the CDR3 is 10 residues long. Only CDR3 DNA remains: 30 bases, in frame from the first base. For CDR1 and CDR2, the germline V gene (reference sequence) lists LNHDA and SQIVND. The receptor library was made with the immunoSEQ multiplex PCR assay. The multiplex PCR relied on a mix of 60 forward primers for TCR Vbeta segments and 13 reverse primers for TCR Jbeta segments. The CDR3 region of rearranged TCR beta genes was amplified from genomic DNA by a multiplex PCR assay. On the Illumina HiSeq System, the amplified TCR beta libraries were sequenced as 87-base-pair reads. The authors' analysis ran thus. A later analysis tallied some 79 million unique TCR beta chains across the 660 or so repertoires, and about 10 million of those chains were shared by two or more donors. A nearest-neighbor algorithm error-corrected the raw reads and collapsed the reads into unique sequences, merging closely related sequences to remove PCR and sequencing errors. To assign V, D and J gene segments, CDR3 sequences were aligned to IMGT reference sequences. For a sequence to be retained, a match of at least six nucleotides to both a V gene segment and a J gene segment was required. Rearrangements were called productive when the CDR3 lacked stop codons and stayed in frame with V and J; all others were non-productive. Following IMGT convention, CDR3 was defined as the stretch from the second conserved V-encoded cysteine to the conserved J-encoded phenylalanine. Sequences without an unambiguous match to a single V gene segment were excluded from the earlier analysis of 587 of the donors. In an earlier analysis of 587 of the donors, V segments were called functional above 56.7% productive rearrangements and were called segregating when the between-donor standard deviation exceeded 5%. A statistical classification framework was developed to diagnose cytomegalovirus status using the catalog of TCR beta chain sequences. A later analysis assigned V and J genes by comparing TCR nucleotide sequences with IMGT/GENE-DB human TR gene sequences. Using the TCRdist pipeline, a later analysis assigned CDR3 sequences along with most-parsimonious VDJ recombination scenarios. A later analysis defined each TCR beta chain by its CDR3 amino acid sequence plus V-gene family, and excluded reads lacking a unique V-gene family. A later analysis removed roughly 590 highly shared, low-generation-probability nucleotide sequences to deal with suspected cross-contamination and a sequencing artifact. A later analysis calculated a clonal expansion index for each public chain from normalized within-repertoire ranks of inferred template counts. Generation probabilities in a later analysis came from a VDJ recombination model fitted to out-of-frame rearrangements, and those results were checked against IGoR. Hypergeometric tests were used in a later analysis to score TCR-TCR, TCR-HLA and TCR-CMV co-occurrence, with a repertoire-size bias correction applied to the TCR pairs. A later analysis estimated false discovery rates by permuting HLA or CMV assignments 20 times. In a later analysis, co-occurring TCRs were grouped using DBSCAN, with TCRdist sequence similarity added in when clustering inside HLA-allele-positive subsets. Co-occurrence clustering excluded repertoires with fewer than 30,000 or more than 120,000 public chains, plus five with anomalous nucleotide sharing. Sourced from immuneACCESS, this table was stored by TCRdb with only in-frame sequences that have V and J called. A share of the clones is absent; for the studies checked, an unresolved V gene accounts for under half, and the remainder has no known explanation. D and trimming were read from the DNA, whereas the V and J calls and clone size are those reported in that table. This sample comprises around 100,000 clones, roughly 74% of them detected only once. Together, the top ten hold 1.5% to 2% of the sample.

The cohort consisted of 650 to 700 healthy bone marrow donors. At the time of sampling, all cohort members were nominally healthy, though unrecorded immune exposures were likely present. The donor was CMV seronegative and belonged to the group of 352 seronegative cohort members. Each donor provided a peripheral blood sample, and peripheral blood mononuclear cells were used for TCR beta sequencing. Genomic DNA extraction from the blood cell samples was performed with the Qiagen DNeasy Blood Extraction Kit. The sample comprised PBMCs. This TCR derives from a woman aged 40 to 55 in good health and CMV-seronegative. Recombination linked TRBV19 to TRBJ2-3; TRBD1 is a weak D gene call, 5 bases matching. CDR3 protein: CATYRDTQYF. The DNA reads TGTGCCACGTACAGGGATACGCAGTATTTT.